Shown below are 13 T cell receptor beta chains from a single sample sequenced in a study of T cell responses to AZD1222 COVID-19 vaccine. Assay: immunoSEQ multiplex PCR; the TCRdb copy retains only in-frame clones and omits some. In the table there are tens of thousands of clones, 85% of which are singletons. The specimen was peripheral blood, collected on day 0 of AZD1222 vaccination. All receptors come from an adult in good health.

The chain links TRBV19 to TRBJ1-1, with D unresolved. The germline gives CDR1 LNHDA, CDR2 SQIVND (reference sequence). The CDR3 spans 13 residues. Trimming shortened V by 5 bases and J by 1 base, and 8 bases separated the two germline ends. The CDR3 region has the DNA TGTGCCAGTAGTTTTAGTCGGAACACTGAAGCTTTCTTT. It encodes CASSFSRNTEAFF. Full variable domain (outside the CDR3, taken from reference TRBV19 and TRBJ1-1): DGGITQSPKYLFRKEGQNVTLSCEQNLNHDAMYWYRQDPGQGLRLIYYSQIVNDFQKGDIAEGYSVSREKKESFPLTVTSAQKNPTAFYLCASSFSRNTEAFFGQGTRLTVV.

This clone appeared a single time. J is TRBJ2-3 and V is TRBV5-1, with D possibly TRBD2 on 6 matching bases. Germline V gene lookup returns CDR1 SGHRS and CDR2 YFSETQ. The length of the CDR3 is 15 residues. V dropped 1 base and J dropped 2 bases, with 11 bases sitting between them. CDR3 residues: CASSLRGLPTDTQYF. CDR3 nucleotides: TGCGCCAGCAGCTTGAGGGGACTCCCCACAGATACGCAGTATTTT.

V and J are TRBV27 and TRBJ2-1, with TRBD1 matching 10 bases. In germline, CDR1 is MNHEY, CDR2 SMNVEV (reference sequence). The CDR3 extends over 14 amino acids. After removal of 6 bases from V and 5 bases from J, the junction contained 4 bases not matched to a gene. The CDR3: CASRPTGGHNEQFF. The CDR3 region has the DNA TGTGCCAGCAGACCGACAGGGGGCCACAATGAGCAGTTCTTC.

V gene TRBV19 combines with J gene TRBJ2-7; 10 bases fit TRBD1. Germline CDR1 and CDR2: LNHDA and SQIVND (reference sequence). J was trimmed by 5 bases and V by 5 bases; bases with no gene match: 12. CDR3 length: 16 amino acids. CDR3 sequence: CASSQRRTGGLDEQYF. The CDR3 coding sequence is TGTGCCAGTAGTCAACGGCGGACAGGGGGTTTGGACGAGCAGTACTTC. Supplemented by reference TRBV19 and TRBJ2-7, the full variable domain reads DGGITQSPKYLFRKEGQNVTLSCEQNLNHDAMYWYRQDPGQGLRLIYYSQIVNDFQKGDIAEGYSVSREKKESFPLTVTSAQKNPTAFYLCASSQRRTGGLDEQYFGPGTRLTVT.

The chain joins TRBV9 to TRBJ2-1, with 7 bases matching TRBD1. V was pared by 3 bases and J by 4 bases, with 22 bases of the junction left unmatched. CDR3 size: 20 residues. Germline CDR1 and CDR2: SGDLS and YYNGEE. CDR3 residues: CASSARQGSRLSGSYNEQFF. The CDR3 DNA reads TGTGCCAGCAGCGCTCGACAGGGTTCCCGCCTTAGTGGCAGTTACAATGAGCAGTTCTTC. The full variable domain, in which reference TRBV9 and TRBJ2-1 provide the parts outside the CDR3, is DSGVTQTPKHLITATGQRVTLRCSPRSGDLSVYWYQQSLDQGLQFLIQYYNGEERAKGNILERFSAQQFPDLHSELNLSSLELGDSALYFCASSARQGSRLSGSYNEQFFGPGTRLTVL.

The chain couples TRBV7-9 to TRBJ2-2, with 8 bases aligning to TRBD2. Looked up from germline, CDR1 is SEHNR and CDR2 is FQNEAQ (reference sequence). The CDR3 sequence is 16 residues long. The V and J ends lost 5 bases and 2 bases, in that order; junction bases with no gene match: 7. The CDR3 loop reads CASSRAGTSNTGELFF. For the CDR3, the DNA is TGTGCCAGCAGCAGGGCCGGGACTAGTAACACCGGGGAGCTGTTTTTT.

The chain uses TRBV5-1 and TRBJ1-1; D is uncertain. CDR1 SGHRS and CDR2 YFSETQ come from the germline V gene. The CDR3 spans 15 residues. V was clipped by 4 bases and J by 4 bases, with 17 bases between them. The CDR3 DNA follows: TGCGCCAGCAGCCGCACCCTAGGAGGTGGCACTGAAGCTTTCTTT. Protein sequence: CASSRTLGGGTEAFF.

The V and J genes are TRBV7-9 and TRBJ2-1, with no clear D. This CDR3 has 13 residues. The V end lost 2 bases, the J end lost 14 bases, and 16 bases lay between the germline ends. CDR1 is SEHNR and CDR2 is FQNEAQ in the germline V gene (reference sequence). CDR3 amino acids: CASSLSGSEQEFF. Written as DNA, the CDR3 is TGTGCCAGCAGCTTATCTGGGTCCGAGCAGGAGTTCTTC. Variable domain in full (rest from reference TRBV7-9 and TRBJ2-1): DTGVSQNPRHKITKRGQNVTFRCDPISEHNRLYWYRQTLGQGPEFLTYFQNEAQLEKSRLLSDRFSAERPKGSFSTLEIQRTEQGDSAMYLCASSLSGSEQEFFGPGTRLTVL.

This clone was seen more than once but under ten times. The V and J genes are TRBV3-1 (or the pseudogene TRBV3-2) and TRBJ2-7, with 10 bases identical to TRBD2. The J segment lost 4 bases and the V segment lost 5 bases, leaving 14 bases of the junction unmatched. The CDR3 extends over 17 amino acids. Germline assignment: CDR1 LGHDT and CDR2 YNNKEL (reference sequence). CDR3 region: CASSKLASGGLKYEQYF. CDR3 DNA: TGTGCCAGCAGCAAGTTGGCTAGCGGGGGCCTAAAGTACGAGCAGTACTTC.

The chain employs TRBV3-1 (or the pseudogene TRBV3-2) and TRBJ1-2; weak D call: TRBD1 (6 bases). The CDR3 sequence is 13 residues long. The germline gives CDR1 LGHDT, CDR2 YNNKEL (reference sequence). Trimming pared 2 bases from V and 4 bases from J, leaving 8 bases between. The CDR3 here is CASSQRQVYGYTF. CDR3 coding DNA: TGTGCCAGCAGCCAAAGACAGGTCTATGGCTACACCTTC.

This clone has just one count. The chain joins TRBV28 to TRBJ1-4, with D perhaps TRBD1 (5 bases). V gave up 1 base and J gave up 8 bases, with 8 bases separating them. Germline V gene lookup returns CDR1 MDHEN and CDR2 SYDVKM. The CDR3 is made up of 13 amino acids. CDR3 region: CASSLSGTEKLFF. The CDR3 DNA is TGTGCCAGCAGTTTATCGGGGACGGAAAAACTGTTTTTT.

This chain joins TRBV29-1 and TRBJ2-7; TRBD1 agrees at 9 bases. Germline V gene lookup returns CDR1 SQVTM and CDR2 ANQGSEA. The CDR3 has 14 amino acids. Losses at the gene ends were 6 bases for V and 3 bases for J; bases not matched to a gene: 9. The CDR3 DNA is TGCAGCGTCGGACAGGGGATTTTTATCTACGAGCAGTACTTC. Translating it yields CSVGQGIFIYEQYF.

The chain joins TRBV7-3 to TRBJ1-6; D not resolved. This CDR3 is built from 13 residues. Trimming stripped 6 bases from V and 6 bases from J, with 9 bases between. CDR1 is SGHTA and CDR2 is FQGTGA in the germline V gene. This chain's CDR3 is CASSQIINSPLHF. Written as DNA, the CDR3 is TGTGCCAGCAGTCAGATCATTAATTCACCCCTCCACTTT.